The clone carrying this T cell receptor beta chain was detected ten times or more. No antigen is known for it. PBMCs stored at -80 C, numbering 2 million, were the origin of the unsorted libraries. Trimming cost V 3 bases and J 7 bases; bases outside gene matches: 12. Looked up from germline, CDR1 is ENHRY and CDR2 is SYGVKD. The CDR3 loop spans 17 amino acids. This sample is drawn from a study of neurological immune-mediated disorders. General observations from the study: There were no CDR3 amino acid sequences shared by expanded clones across subjects, a result suggesting private repertoires in all groups.

Synthesis of cDNA was carried out by template-switch 5'RACE. The reaction used 10-nucleotide random UMIs. Every sequencing run generated over 160 million TCR-beta sequences from 15-18 subjects. Using its own MiXCR run on the 5' RACE reads, TCRdb lists one record per CDR3 protein. The table records 20,000 to 30,000 distinct CDR3 sequences, about an eighth of them present only once. The sample consisted of PBMCs. This chain joins TRBV10-3 and TRBJ2-3; 11 bases fit TRBD2. This clonotype was obtained from a woman aged 40 to 50 with HTLV-1-associated myelopathy (HAM/TSP). This CDR3 is CAISEVAGGGRHNTQYF. In nucleotides, the CDR3 is TGTGCCATCAGTGAAGTAGCGGGGGGGGGCCGGCATAATACGCAGTATTTT.